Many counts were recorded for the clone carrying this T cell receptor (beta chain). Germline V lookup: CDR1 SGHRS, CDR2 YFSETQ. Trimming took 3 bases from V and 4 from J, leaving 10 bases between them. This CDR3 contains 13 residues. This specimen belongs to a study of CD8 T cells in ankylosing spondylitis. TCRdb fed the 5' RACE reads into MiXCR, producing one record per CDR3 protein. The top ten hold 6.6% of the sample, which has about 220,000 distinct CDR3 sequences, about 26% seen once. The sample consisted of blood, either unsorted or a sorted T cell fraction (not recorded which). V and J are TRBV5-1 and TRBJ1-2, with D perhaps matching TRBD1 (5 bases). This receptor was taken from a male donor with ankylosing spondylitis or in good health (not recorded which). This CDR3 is CASSSWDVYGYTF. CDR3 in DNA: TGCGCCAGCAGCTCCTGGGACGTCTATGGCTACACCTTC.